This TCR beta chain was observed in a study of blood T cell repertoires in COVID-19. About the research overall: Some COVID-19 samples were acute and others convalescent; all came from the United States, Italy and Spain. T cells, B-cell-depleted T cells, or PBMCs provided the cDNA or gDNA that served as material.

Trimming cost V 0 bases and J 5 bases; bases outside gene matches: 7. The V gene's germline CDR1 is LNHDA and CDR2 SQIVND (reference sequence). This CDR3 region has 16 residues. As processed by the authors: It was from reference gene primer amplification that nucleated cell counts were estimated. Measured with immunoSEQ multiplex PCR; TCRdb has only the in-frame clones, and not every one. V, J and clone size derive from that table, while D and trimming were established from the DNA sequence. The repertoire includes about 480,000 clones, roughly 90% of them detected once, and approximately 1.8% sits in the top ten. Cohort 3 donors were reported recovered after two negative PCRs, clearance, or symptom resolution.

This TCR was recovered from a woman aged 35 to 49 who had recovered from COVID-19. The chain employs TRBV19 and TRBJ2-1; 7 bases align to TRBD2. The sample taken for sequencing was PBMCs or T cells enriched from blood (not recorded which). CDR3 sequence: CASSIEGGRTDNEQFF. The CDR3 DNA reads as TGTGCCAGTAGTATAGAAGGCGGGAGAACGGACAATGAGCAGTTCTTC.